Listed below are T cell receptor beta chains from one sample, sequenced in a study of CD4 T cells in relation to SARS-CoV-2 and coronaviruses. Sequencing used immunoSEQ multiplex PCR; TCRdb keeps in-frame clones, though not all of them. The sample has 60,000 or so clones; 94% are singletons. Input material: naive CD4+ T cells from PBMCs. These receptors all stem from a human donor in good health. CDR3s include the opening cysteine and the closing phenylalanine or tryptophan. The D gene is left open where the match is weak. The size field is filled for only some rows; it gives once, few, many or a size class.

CDR3: CASREGISLFQPQHF; DNA: TGCGCCAGCAGAGAGGGAATCAGTTTGTTTCAGCCCCAGCATTTT; J: TRBJ1-5; size: NA; D: NA; V: TRBV5-1
CDR3: CASSQAGYNEQFF; DNA: TGTGCCAGCAGCCAAGCGGGGTACAATGAGCAGTTCTTC; J: TRBJ2-1; size: NA; D: NA; V: TRBV3-1/TRBV3-2
CDR3: CASSPRSEQYF; DNA: TGTGCCAGCAGTCCCAGGAGCGAGCAGTACTTC; J: TRBJ2-7; size: NA; D: NA; V: TRBV12-3/TRBV12-4
CDR3: CASSQPGRGRDTEAFF; DNA: TGTGCCAGCAGCCAACCCGGGCGGGGAAGGGATACTGAAGCTTTCTTT; J: TRBJ1-1; size: NA; D: NA; V: TRBV3-1/TRBV3-2
CDR3: CASSLNGQGAMGSTQYF; DNA: TGTGCCAGCAGTTTAAATGGACAGGGGGCTATGGGGTCGACGCAGTATTTT; J: TRBJ2-3; size: NA; D: TRBD1; V: TRBV27
CDR3: CASSFGQGARKETQYF; DNA: TGTGCCAGCAGTTTTGGACAGGGGGCCCGAAAAGAGACCCAGTACTTC; J: TRBJ2-5; size: NA; D: TRBD1; V: TRBV6-5
CDR3: CASSRTGTAGYTF; DNA: TGTGCCAGCAGTAGGACAGGGACAGCTGGCTACACCTTC; J: TRBJ1-2; size: NA; D: TRBD1; V: TRBV6-5
CDR3: CASSSGRGFGYTF; DNA: TGTGCCAGCAGCTCCGGGCGGGGGTTCGGCTACACCTTC; J: TRBJ1-2; size: NA; D: NA; V: TRBV7-9
CDR3: CASSLSASGSYEQYF; DNA: TGTGCCAGCAGTTTATCGGCCAGCGGGAGCTACGAGCAGTACTTC; J: TRBJ2-7; size: NA; D: TRBD2; V: TRBV27
CDR3: CASSLPGQGVSEKLFF; DNA: TGTGCCAGCAGCCTGCCGGGACAGGGGGTTTCTGAAAAACTGTTTTTT; J: TRBJ1-4; size: NA; D: TRBD1; V: TRBV14
CDR3: CASSFGYTDTQYF; DNA: TGTGCCAGCAGCTTCGGCTACACAGATACGCAGTATTTT; J: TRBJ2-3; size: NA; D: NA; V: TRBV7-9
CDR3: CSALRWQQFF; DNA: TGCAGTGCTCTGCGTTGGCAACAGTTCTTC; J: TRBJ2-1; size: NA; D: NA; V: TRBV20-1
CDR3: CASSISGQPQHF; DNA: TGTGCCAGTAGTATTTCTGGTCAGCCCCAGCATTTT; J: TRBJ1-5; size: NA; D: NA; V: TRBV19
CDR3: CASSQDLADSYEQYF; DNA: TGCGCCAGCAGCCAAGACCTAGCGGACTCCTACGAGCAGTACTTC; J: TRBJ2-7; size: NA; D: TRBD2; V: TRBV4-1
CDR3: CASSHLVTLYEQYF; DNA: TGCGCCAGCAGCCACCTGGTCACACTCTACGAGCAGTACTTC; J: TRBJ2-7; size: NA; D: NA; V: TRBV4-1
CDR3: CATKFRDTNTDTQYF; DNA: TGTGCCACCAAGTTCCGGGACACCAACACAGATACGCAGTATTTT; J: TRBJ2-3; size: once; D: NA; V: TRBV19
CDR3: CASSSTGAYEQYF; DNA: TGTGCCAGCAGCTCTACAGGGGCCTACGAGCAGTACTTC; J: TRBJ2-7; size: NA; D: TRBD1; V: TRBV7-9
CDR3: CASSLKRVSSYNEQFF; DNA: TGTGCCAGCAGCTTGAAGCGGGTGAGCTCCTACAATGAGCAGTTCTTC; J: TRBJ2-1; size: NA; D: NA; V: TRBV7-3
CDR3: CAWIGGREQYF; DNA: TGTGCCTGGATAGGGGGTAGAGAGCAGTACTTC; J: TRBJ2-7; size: NA; D: NA; V: TRBV30
CDR3: CASSAQGVRETQYF; DNA: TGCGCCAGCAGTGCCCAGGGGGTTAGGGAGACCCAGTACTTC; J: TRBJ2-5; size: NA; D: TRBD1; V: TRBV10-1
CDR3: CASSTGLAGAGIQNEQYF; DNA: TGTGCCAGCAGCACGGGACTAGCGGGAGCGGGAATACAGAACGAGCAGTACTTC; J: TRBJ2-7; size: NA; D: TRBD2; V: TRBV7-2
CDR3: CASSLVTVSHNEQFF; DNA: TGTGCCAGCAGCTTAGTGACAGTCTCCCACAATGAGCAGTTCTTC; J: TRBJ2-1; size: NA; D: NA; V: TRBV7-9
CDR3: CASSKTSGRGTYEQYF; DNA: TGTGCCAGCAGTAAAACTAGCGGGAGGGGAACCTACGAGCAGTACTTC; J: TRBJ2-7; size: NA; D: TRBD2; V: TRBV28
CDR3: CASRAGAGAFF; DNA: TGTGCCAGCAGAGCAGGGGCTGGGGCTTTCTTT; J: TRBJ1-1; size: few; D: NA; V: TRBV27
CDR3: CASSVIRGLLHEQYF; DNA: TGTGCCAGCAGTGTAATCAGGGGGCTTTTACACGAGCAGTACTTC; J: TRBJ2-7; size: NA; D: TRBD1; V: TRBV28
CDR3: CASSSGGVQTYEQYF; DNA: TGCGCCAGCAGCTCGGGCGGGGTCCAGACCTACGAGCAGTACTTC; J: TRBJ2-7; size: NA; D: NA; V: TRBV5-1
CDR3: CASSETGLNTEAFF; DNA: TGTGCCAGCAGTGAAACGGGGTTGAACACTGAAGCTTTCTTT; J: TRBJ1-1; size: few; D: NA; V: TRBV6-1
CDR3: CASQHGDRDNSPLHF; DNA: TGTGCCAGTCAACACGGGGACAGGGATAATTCACCCCTCCACTTT; J: TRBJ1-6; size: few; D: TRBD1; V: TRBV27
CDR3: CASSGPGQGYYEQYF; DNA: TGTGCCAGCAGTGGGCCGGGACAGGGATACTACGAGCAGTACTTC; J: TRBJ2-7; size: once; D: TRBD1; V: TRBV25-1
CDR3: CSAGGAGELFF; DNA: TGCAGTGCTGGCGGGGCCGGGGAGCTGTTTTTT; J: TRBJ2-2; size: NA; D: NA; V: TRBV20-1
CDR3: CASSLTGGANQPQHF; DNA: TGCGCCAGCAGCTTGACAGGGGGCGCGAATCAGCCCCAGCATTTT; J: TRBJ1-5; size: NA; D: TRBD1; V: TRBV5-1
CDR3: CASRRKPTDTYGYTF; DNA: TGTGCCAGCAGACGGAAACCGACGGACACCTATGGCTACACCTTC; J: TRBJ1-2; size: NA; D: NA; V: TRBV27
CDR3: CAWSQGSNQPQHF; DNA: TGTGCCTGGAGTCAGGGTAGCAATCAGCCCCAGCATTTT; J: TRBJ1-5; size: NA; D: NA; V: TRBV30
CDR3: CASSWRFESWEQYF; DNA: TGTGCCAGCAGCTGGCGGTTTGAGAGCTGGGAGCAGTACTTC; J: TRBJ2-7; size: NA; D: NA; V: TRBV3-1/TRBV3-2
CDR3: CASSVATGTYNEQFF; DNA: TGTGCCAGCAGCGTAGCTACCGGGACCTACAATGAGCAGTTCTTC; J: TRBJ2-1; size: NA; D: NA; V: TRBV9